This T cell receptor beta chain was captured by sequencing in a study of shared clonotypes between healthy human individuals. CDR1 is SGHAT and CDR2 is FQNNGV in the germline V gene. The CDR3 is made up of 14 amino acids. With 1 base clipped from V and 3 bases from J, the junction kept 2 bases outside the gene matches. The naive CD8 subset, CD45RO-negative cells positively selected for CCR7, excluded terminally differentiated effector memory CD45RA+ cells. Clones were read by immunoSEQ multiplex PCR, and TCRdb kept only the in-frame ones, dropping some. The top ten hold about 1.1% of the sample, which has some 2,000,000 clones, about 95% seen once. Regarding this clone: The sample holds other DNA sequences that translate to the same CDR3.

V is TRBV11-2 and J is TRBJ2-7; 8 bases are shared with TRBD1. Sequenced sample: naive CD8+ T cells sorted from blood. The TCR comes from a man between 18 and 29 years old in good health. CDR3 nucleotides: TGTGCCAGCAGCTTAGTAACAGGGGGCTACGAGCAGTACTTC. The encoded protein is CASSLVTGGYEQYF.